These 20 T cell receptor beta chains originate from one sample sequenced in a study of post-analysis software for immune sequencing data (dated by TCRdb to 2014 to 2015). The full study reports these points: Significantly higher frequencies in patients than in controls were found for about five TRBV segments, including TRBV5-6, TRBV5-1 and TRBV20-1.

No cognate antigen is known for these TCRs. The library relied on PCR. Sequencing took place on an Illumina HiSeq 2500. To reduce PCR and sequencing biases, unique molecular identifiers were incorporated into the TCR beta cDNA libraries. TCRdb reanalyzed the raw reads on its own, using fastp at Q25 for trimming and MiXCR for clone calling, and kept in-frame beta chains. Duplicate CDR3 protein sequences are folded into a single record with the most common DNA and genes. In this sample the table shows about 820,000 distinct CDR3 sequences, approximately 50% of which occur a single time. The top ten hold about 4.5% of the sample. The sequenced sample was blood. Every receptor here comes from a girl aged 10 to 17 with multiple sclerosis.

The chain combines TRBV12-3 or TRBV12-4 with TRBJ1-1, with D possibly being TRBD1 (5 bases). Trimming cost V 5 bases and J 1 base, with 8 bases left between them. CDR3 size: 13 residues. In DNA, the CDR3 is TGTGCCAGCAGTGCAGGACAGAACACTGAAGCTTTCTTT. Its protein is CASSAGQNTEAFF.

This chain uses TRBV5-1 with TRBJ1-4; TRBD1 matches at 8 bases. The CDR3 consists of 14 residues. From germline, CDR1 is SGHRS and CDR2 YFSETQ. Germline trimming cut 3 bases from V and 6 bases from J; bases unmatched to any gene: 4. For the CDR3, the DNA is TGCGCCAGCAGCTCCCCGGGACAGGATGAAAAACTGTTTTTT. Amino acid sequence: CASSSPGQDEKLFF. The full variable domain, rest sourced from reference TRBV5-1 and TRBJ1-4, is KAGVTQTPRYLIKTRGQQVTLSCSPISGHRSVSWYQQTPGQGLQFLFEYFSETQRNKGNFPGRFSGRQFSNSRSEMNVSTLELGDSALYLCASSSPGQDEKLFFGSGTQLSVL.

This chain connects TRBV19 to TRBJ1-2; possibly TRBD1 for D (5 bases). Trimming left V 5 bases short and J 2 bases short, with 15 bases between. Germline V gene data show CDR1 as LNHDA and CDR2 as SQIVND (reference sequence). This CDR3 contains 15 residues. The CDR3 region is CASSFMGRSNYGYTF. CDR3 nucleotide sequence: TGTGCCAGTAGTTTCATGGGACGGAGCAACTATGGCTACACCTTC.

This clonotype has just a few counts. The rearrangement links TRBV15 to TRBJ1-4; 7 nucleotides align to TRBD1. Germline CDR1 is LNHNV and CDR2 is YYDKDF (reference sequence). The CDR3 loop spans 16 amino acids. V dropped 0 bases and J dropped 2; count of bases not matched to a gene: 3. The CDR3 spells CATSRDKGGTNEKLFF. The CDR3 bases are TGTGCCACCAGCAGAGATAAAGGGGGCACTAATGAAAAACTGTTTTTT. Based on the CDR3 plus reference TRBV15 and TRBJ1-4, the full variable domain is DAMVIQNPRYQVTQFGKPVTLSCSQTLNHNVMYWYQQKSSQAPKLLFHYYDKDFNNEADTPDNFQSRRPNTSFCFLDIRSPGLGDTAMYLCATSRDKGGTNEKLFFGSGTQLSVL.

V gene TRBV6-5 combines with J gene TRBJ2-4; unclear D gene. This CDR3 is built from 15 residues. Germline V CDR1 and CDR2: MNHEY, SVGAGI. V was shortened by 0 bases and J by 3 bases, with 9 bases between the two germline ends. The CDR3 sequence is CASSYSAGYKNIQYF. The CDR3 DNA follows: TGTGCCAGCAGTTACTCGGCCGGGTACAAAAACATTCAGTACTTC.

The CDR3 spells CTSRISPPIGSQYF. CDR3 nucleotide sequence: TGTACCAGCAGGATCTCCCCTCCCATAGGGTCCCAGTACTTC. The rearrangement links TRBV7-2 to TRBJ2-5; D gene uncertain. The length of the CDR3 is 14 residues. Trimming removed 6 bases at V and 9 bases at J, with 20 bases between. The germline CDR1 and CDR2 sequences are SGHTA and FQGNSA.

This rearrangement joins TRBV20-1 to TRBJ2-3; TRBD1 might be the D (5 bases). With 6 bases removed from V and 0 bases from J, the gap between germline ends came to 16 bases. This CDR3 has 15 amino acids. Per the germline V gene, CDR1 is DFQATT and CDR2 is SNEGSKA (reference sequence). CDR3 sequence: CSATVWGHSTDTQYF. CDR3 bases: TGCAGTGCCACGGTTTGGGGCCATAGCACAGATACGCAGTATTTT.

Regarding this clonotype: This CDR3 fails to terminate in the conserved phenylalanine or tryptophan, so it likely reflects a read error. The CDR3 DNA reads TGCGCCAGCAGCTTGCCTAGCTCGACTACCAATGAGCAGTTCCTC. Translating gives CASSLPSSTTNEQFL. The chain uses TRBV5-1 and TRBJ2-1; TRBD2 might be the D (5 bases). V gave up 1 base and J gave up 6 bases, with 14 bases separating them. CDR3 length: 15 residues. The germline V gene encodes CDR1 SGHRS and CDR2 YFSETQ.

A few counts support this clonotype. V gene TRBV10-3 combines with J gene TRBJ2-7; D is possibly TRBD1 (5 bases). V was clipped by 3 bases and J by 2 bases, with 17 bases between them. The germline V gene has CDR1 ENHRY and CDR2 SYGVKD. The CDR3 covers 16 residues. CDR3 residues: CAISDLQAATPYEQYF. The CDR3 DNA is TGTGCCATCAGTGACTTACAGGCGGCTACCCCCTACGAGCAGTACTTC.

In this sample, this clonotype turned up a few times. This chain connects TRBV12-3 or TRBV12-4 to TRBJ2-7; maybe TRBD2 (5 bases). The CDR3 has 15 residues. V was pared by 4 bases and J by 2 bases, with 15 bases between. This CDR3 is CASSSRVLSPYEQYF. CDR3 coding DNA: TGTGCCAGCAGTTCGCGGGTCCTATCCCCCTACGAGCAGTACTTC.

The chain carries TRBV29-1 and TRBJ1-5, with D possibly TRBD1 on 6 matching bases. Trimming left V 4 bases short and J 6 bases short, with 10 bases between. Germline V gene lookup returns CDR1 SQVTM and CDR2 ANQGSEA. The CDR3 is 12 amino acids. In nucleotides, the CDR3 is TGCAGCGTTGGGGGGCGCGGTCAGCCCCAGCATTTT. As protein: CSVGGRGQPQHF.

There are a few counts of this clonotype. The CDR3 here is CSARVPGSSYEQYF. The DNA of the CDR3 is TGCAGTGCTAGAGTCCCAGGAAGCTCCTACGAGCAGTACTTC. The chain carries TRBV20-1 and TRBJ2-7; no clear D. CDR1 DFQATT and CDR2 SNEGSKA come from the germline V gene (reference sequence). Trimming removed 1 base from V and 0 bases from J, with 10 bases in between. The CDR3 length is 14 residues.

This sequence joins TRBV5-1 and TRBJ2-1; weak D call: TRBD2 (6 bases). Trimming left V 4 bases short and J 2 bases short, with 19 bases between. Germline loops: CDR1 SGHRS, CDR2 YFSETQ. CDR3 size: 17 residues. Here the CDR3 reads CASSRHGLAGTYNEQFF. The DNA for the CDR3 is TGCGCCAGCAGCCGACACGGGTTGGCGGGGACCTACAATGAGCAGTTCTTC.

The chain links TRBV6-5 to TRBJ1-4, with D unresolved. Germline values: CDR1 MNHEY, CDR2 SVGAGI. The CDR3 runs to 13 residues. V lost 3 bases and J 10 bases, leaving 12 bases between the germline ends. CDR3 DNA sequence: TGTGCCAGCAGTTATCTGCCGACCGTAAAACTGTTTTTT. This translates into CASSYLPTVKLFF.

This clonotype has more than one count but fewer than ten. V and J are TRBV6-5 and TRBJ2-7, with a possible D match to TRBD2 (6 bases). This CDR3 has 19 amino acids. Germline values: CDR1 MNHEY, CDR2 SVGAGI. Trimming took 4 bases from V and 0 from J, leaving 25 bases between them. The CDR3 loop is CASSSIQAGGPMTSYEQYF. The DNA of the CDR3 is TGTGCCAGCAGTTCCATACAAGCGGGCGGTCCCATGACCTCCTACGAGCAGTACTTC.

This clonotype was seen only a few times. The chain recombines TRBV20-1 with TRBJ2-7, with TRBD2 identical over 9 bases. The junction had 14 bases not matched to a gene; V was cut back by 5 bases and J by 6 bases. Germline V gene lookup returns CDR1 DFQATT and CDR2 SNEGSKA (reference sequence). The CDR3 totals 15 residues. The CDR3, as DNA: TGCAGTGCTCTAGTTGGTTCTAGCGGGACAAGCGAGCAGTACTTC. Translated, it gives CSALVGSSGTSEQYF.

The chain recombines TRBV29-1 with TRBJ1-1; D perhaps matches TRBD1 (5 bases). Germline CDR1 is SQVTM and CDR2 is ANQGSEA. The CDR3 is 11 amino acids. V was trimmed by 7 bases and J by 10 bases, leaving 16 bases between them. The CDR3 protein is CSAGQGTVAFF. The CDR3 DNA reads as TGCAGCGCCGGTCAGGGTACAGTAGCTTTCTTT.

V gene TRBV10-3 combines with J gene TRBJ2-1; 8 positions agree with TRBD1. The CDR3 loop spans 14 amino acids. Per the germline V gene, CDR1 is ENHRY and CDR2 is SYGVKD. With V trimmed by 8 bases and J by 4 bases, 7 bases remained unmatched. CDR3 region: CAIGGQAEYNEQFF. The CDR3 DNA reads as TGTGCCATCGGGGGACAGGCGGAATACAATGAGCAGTTCTTC.

The rearrangement uses TRBV29-1 and TRBJ2-3, with D perhaps matching TRBD1 (6 bases). V lost 4 bases, J lost 1 base, and 9 bases lay in between. The CDR3 contains 13 residues. The germline V gene has CDR1 SQVTM and CDR2 ANQGSEA. The CDR3 sequence is CSVGGHRTDTQYF. The DNA of the CDR3 is TGCAGCGTTGGGGGACACCGCACAGATACGCAGTATTTT.

The rearrangement links TRBV15 to TRBJ2-3; TRBD1 might be the D (6 bases). Germline V gives CDR1 LNHNV, CDR2 YYDKDF (reference sequence). CDR3 length equals 15 residues. V was trimmed by 1 base and J by 1 base, leaving 9 bases between them. The CDR3 is CATSRGGQRTDTQYF. CDR3 DNA: TGTGCCACCAGCAGAGGAGGACAGCGCACAGATACGCAGTATTTT.